A selection of T cell receptor beta chains follows, all from one sample in a study of blood T cell repertoires in COVID-19. Some clones are missing from TCRdb's copy, which holds only in-frame ones; the method was immunoSEQ multiplex PCR. In the table there are about 200,000 clones, approximately 85% of which are singletons. The sequencing sample was made of peripheral blood. These receptor sequences come from a woman at least 80 years old with acute or convalescent COVID-19. The CDR3 runs from the conserved cysteine through the conserved F or W. Each record gives: V gene, J gene, clone size, CDR3 protein. The size of a clone is reported for some rows only, either as once, few or many, or as a class for expanded clones.

v_gene: TRBV29-1; j_gene: TRBJ2-1; abundance: .; CDR3aa: CSVESGLAGSYNEQFF
v_gene: TRBV19; j_gene: TRBJ1-2; abundance: .; CDR3aa: CASSPGVGTFGYTF
v_gene: TRBV5-1; j_gene: TRBJ1-1; abundance: .; CDR3aa: CASSLEAPSNTEAFF
v_gene: TRBV3-1/TRBV3-2; j_gene: TRBJ2-7; abundance: .; CDR3aa: CASSHGYEQYF
v_gene: TRBV15; j_gene: TRBJ2-6; abundance: many; CDR3aa: CATRPQGTNSGANVLTF
v_gene: TRBV29-1; j_gene: TRBJ1-2; abundance: .; CDR3aa: CSVTRDRGRSYGYTF
v_gene: TRBV7-9; j_gene: TRBJ2-3; abundance: few; CDR3aa: CASSLAWTSGFVTDTQYF
v_gene: TRBV6-6; j_gene: TRBJ2-1; abundance: .; CDR3aa: CASSYPARTGGEEQFF
v_gene: TRBV6-5; j_gene: TRBJ2-1; abundance: .; CDR3aa: CASSPGLAVDNEQFF
v_gene: TRBV3-1/TRBV3-2; j_gene: TRBJ1-2; abundance: once; CDR3aa: CASSRDSLNYGYTF
v_gene: TRBV6-5; j_gene: TRBJ2-7; abundance: many; CDR3aa: CAAGRQGANEQYF
v_gene: TRBV11-2; j_gene: TRBJ2-6; abundance: .; CDR3aa: CASSPRGQGSGANVLTF
v_gene: TRBV5-1; j_gene: TRBJ1-4; abundance: .; CDR3aa: CASSLSGAANEKLFF
v_gene: TRBV28; j_gene: TRBJ1-1; abundance: .; CDR3aa: CASSSSGTEAFF
v_gene: TRBV5-5; j_gene: TRBJ1-5; abundance: .; CDR3aa: CASSLDEGWQPQHF
v_gene: TRBV4-1; j_gene: TRBJ2-7; abundance: few; CDR3aa: CASSQDLQGVHEQYF
v_gene: TRBV4-1; j_gene: TRBJ2-3; abundance: .; CDR3aa: CASSQDRWPGRDTQYF
v_gene: TRBV18; j_gene: TRBJ2-5; abundance: .; CDR3aa: CASSPPISQRGGRETQYF
v_gene: TRBV3-1/TRBV3-2; j_gene: TRBJ2-3; abundance: .; CDR3aa: CASSRSGATDTQYF
v_gene: TRBV3-1/TRBV3-2; j_gene: TRBJ1-4; abundance: .; CDR3aa: CASTLGQGYEKLFF
v_gene: TRBV10-3; j_gene: TRBJ1-2; abundance: once; CDR3aa: CAISEGQEDGYTF
v_gene: TRBV18; j_gene: TRBJ1-5; abundance: .; CDR3aa: CASSPRGGESNQPQHF
v_gene: TRBV19; j_gene: TRBJ2-5; abundance: .; CDR3aa: CASSIDHRAEWETQYF
v_gene: TRBV19; j_gene: TRBJ2-1; abundance: few; CDR3aa: CASRNRGNEQFF
v_gene: TRBV30; j_gene: TRBJ1-2; abundance: .; CDR3aa: CAWSVGGQNGYTF
v_gene: TRBV3-1/TRBV3-2; j_gene: TRBJ1-1; abundance: .; CDR3aa: CASSHSPGQVGEAFF
v_gene: TRBV7-8; j_gene: TRBJ1-5; abundance: few; CDR3aa: CASSLVQVPPHQPQHF
v_gene: TRBV6-2/TRBV6-3; j_gene: TRBJ2-3; abundance: .; CDR3aa: CASSYLAGGPGTQYF
v_gene: TRBV7-9; j_gene: TRBJ2-1; abundance: .; CDR3aa: CASSLEQGEQFF
v_gene: TRBV3-1/TRBV3-2; j_gene: TRBJ1-2; abundance: .; CDR3aa: CASSQQQGKGYTF
v_gene: TRBV3-1/TRBV3-2; j_gene: TRBJ1-1; abundance: .; CDR3aa: CASSQGVSNTEAFF
v_gene: TRBV11-2; j_gene: TRBJ2-1; abundance: .; CDR3aa: CASSSSTGGSSYNEQFF
v_gene: TRBV10-3; j_gene: TRBJ2-3; abundance: .; CDR3aa: CATSGTGLTDTQYF
v_gene: TRBV10-3; j_gene: TRBJ2-1; abundance: .; CDR3aa: CAISEPGVYNEQFF
v_gene: TRBV6-5; j_gene: TRBJ1-2; abundance: once; CDR3aa: CASSSPWRSYGYTF
v_gene: TRBV7-8; j_gene: TRBJ1-1; abundance: few; CDR3aa: CASSAPGTGGAFF
v_gene: TRBV24-1; j_gene: TRBJ2-3; abundance: once; CDR3aa: CATSGGLGSTDTQYF
v_gene: TRBV19; j_gene: TRBJ1-1; abundance: .; CDR3aa: CATKDREDTEAFF
v_gene: TRBV19; j_gene: TRBJ1-1; abundance: .; CDR3aa: CASSMWTGWDTEAFF
v_gene: TRBV6-1; j_gene: TRBJ2-7; abundance: .; CDR3aa: CASSEPLDRSYEQYF
v_gene: TRBV9; j_gene: TRBJ2-7; abundance: .; CDR3aa: CASSVAGSGSYEQYF
v_gene: TRBV28; j_gene: TRBJ2-1; abundance: .; CDR3aa: CASSLRGGQFF
v_gene: TRBV18; j_gene: TRBJ2-7; abundance: .; CDR3aa: CASSRGPRDQGWEQYF
v_gene: TRBV7-2; j_gene: TRBJ2-7; abundance: .; CDR3aa: CASSLLAGAREQYF
v_gene: TRBV9; j_gene: TRBJ1-2; abundance: .; CDR3aa: CASSVVTGYGYTF
v_gene: TRBV6-2/TRBV6-3; j_gene: TRBJ1-2; abundance: .; CDR3aa: CASSYSRQGSGYTF
v_gene: TRBV27; j_gene: TRBJ2-7; abundance: .; CDR3aa: CASRRSAGDSYEQYF
v_gene: TRBV6-4; j_gene: TRBJ2-7; abundance: .; CDR3aa: CASRTAAEQYF
v_gene: TRBV6-5; j_gene: TRBJ1-1; abundance: .; CDR3aa: CASSSSDRGAFF
v_gene: TRBV7-2; j_gene: TRBJ1-2; abundance: .; CDR3aa: CASSPVTGLFVYGYTF
v_gene: TRBV5-1; j_gene: TRBJ1-5; abundance: .; CDR3aa: CASSSTGGFNQPQHF
v_gene: TRBV4-3; j_gene: TRBJ2-1; abundance: .; CDR3aa: CASSQDFGAREQFF
v_gene: TRBV11-2; j_gene: TRBJ2-7; abundance: .; CDR3aa: CASSLPGGSEQYF
v_gene: TRBV23-1; j_gene: TRBJ2-7; abundance: .; CDR3aa: CASSLNRDISYEQYF
v_gene: TRBV19; j_gene: TRBJ1-1; abundance: .; CDR3aa: CASSSRTGMFVGFF